The clone carrying this TCR beta chain was observed a handful of times. As yet, its antigen is unknown. In the naive CD8 group, cells lacked CD45RO and were positively selected for CCR7, so terminally differentiated effector memory CD45RA+ cells were left out. Germline V gives CDR1 GTSNPN, CDR2 SVGIG (reference sequence). V was trimmed by 1 base and J by 7 bases, leaving 10 bases between them. The CDR3 consists of 12 residues. The data originate from a study of shared clonotypes between healthy human individuals. At the level of the study: Donors had three CD4 naive, three CD4 memory, two CD8 naive and one CD8 memory plate apiece. Study results and limitations: When naive CD4 clonotypes were compared across several donors, 5% to 5.5% were shared. Clonotypes which were not shared had lower generation probabilities than clonotypes that all four donors shared. Among the subsets, naive ones generally showed larger estimated richness than memory ones.

Sequencing used immunoSEQ multiplex PCR; TCRdb keeps in-frame clones, though not all of them. The sample shows 1.5 million to 2.5 million clones, about 94% of them seen only once. V gene TRBV30 combines with J gene TRBJ1-2; the D is unclear. This sequence originates from a man between 18 and 29 years old in good health. Material for sequencing was naive CD8+ T cells sorted from blood. The CDR3 coding sequence is TGTGCCTGGAGTGGGATGGTCCCTGGCTACACCTTC. Protein: CAWSGMVPGYTF.